This T cell receptor (beta chain) was recorded in a study of cytomegalovirus exposure and HLA in healthy donors. Study outcomes and limitations: Highest at DRB1 and lowest at HLA-C, TCR association rates differed among HLA loci in a later analysis. Three chains linked to CMV were shown in vitro to be specific for CMV antigens. Reportedly, TCR beta sequences accurately predicted HLA-A and HLA-B alleles in most subjects.

On this clone: Its antigen is not known.

J was trimmed by 8 bases and V by 3 bases; bases with no gene match: 20. The CDR3 runs to 17 residues. CDR1 and CDR2 (germline): SQVTM, ANQGSEA. PCR used 60 Vbeta primers and 13 Jbeta primers. The data were produced by immunoSEQ multiplex PCR, yet TCRdb's version contains in-frame clones alone and is incomplete. Recorded for this sample: approximately 170,000 clones. This TCR came from a woman between 18 and 29 years old in good health and CMV-seropositive. The genes are TRBV29-1 and TRBJ2-3; 7 bases are shared with TRBD2. Sequenced: PBMCs. In DNA, the CDR3 is TGCAGCGTTGAGTGGAAGGCGTGGGAGGGGTTTGAGGCTACGCAGTATTTT. As protein: CSVEWKAWEGFEATQYF.